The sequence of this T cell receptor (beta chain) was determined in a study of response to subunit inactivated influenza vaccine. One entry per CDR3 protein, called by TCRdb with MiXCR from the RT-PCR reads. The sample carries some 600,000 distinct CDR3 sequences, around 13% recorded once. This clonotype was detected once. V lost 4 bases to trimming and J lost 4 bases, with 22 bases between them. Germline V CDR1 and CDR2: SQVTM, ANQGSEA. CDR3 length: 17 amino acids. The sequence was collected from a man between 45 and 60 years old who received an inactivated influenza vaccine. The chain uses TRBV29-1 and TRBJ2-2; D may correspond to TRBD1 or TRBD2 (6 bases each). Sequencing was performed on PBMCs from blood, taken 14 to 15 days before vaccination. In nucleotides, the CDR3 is TGCAGCGTTGCCGGAGGGTCTGACGGCAGGGGCACCGGGGAGCTGTTTTTT. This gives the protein CSVAGGSDGRGTGELFF.